Each of the 14 T cell receptor delta chains below was sequenced from the same sample in a study of gamma delta lymphoproliferative disorders and STAT genes. TCRdb reran clone calling via CATT on the multiplex PCR reads. The data contain approximately 850 delta-chain clones, about 1.3% of them singletons. Sequencing used genomic DNA taken from PBMCs of patients and controls. The sample consisted of blood. Every receptor here comes from a human donor in good health.

This clone counts as medium-sized (0.01 to 0.1%). Given a far larger clone just one base away, this is likely a sequencing read error. The same CDR3 also results from other DNA sequences found in this sample. The V and J genes are TRDV2 and TRDJ1; D not certain. The length of the CDR3 is 19 residues. Germline V gives CDR1 GEAIGNYY, CDR2 EKD. Trimming shortened V by 3 bases and J by 0 bases, and 25 bases separated the two germline ends. The CDR3 sequence: CACDPLRPGTRSYTDKLIF. The CDR3 DNA sequence: TGTGCCTGTGACCCACTTCGGCCAGGTACTCGTTCATACACCGATAAACTCATCTTT.

This clone was recorded a few times. A far more abundant clone sits one base away, making this likely a read error. The same CDR3 also results from other DNA sequences found in this sample. The CDR3 reads CALGEIVFHRSTGGVPYTDKLIF. The DNA for the CDR3 is TGTGCTCTTGGGGAAATAGTCTTCCACCGGAGTACTGGGGGTGTACCGTACACCGATAAACTCATCTTT. The chain carries TRDV1 and TRDJ1, with 8 bases fitting TRDD3. This CDR3 contains 23 residues. Per the germline V gene, CDR1 is TSWWSYY and CDR2 is QGS. V was clipped by 2 bases and J by 0 bases; unmatched bases: 26.

The V gene lacks a call, and TRDJ1 is the J gene; whether TRDD3, the table's D call, matches the DNA was not checked. The CDR3 runs 22 residues. This chain's CDR3 is CALGELPLPIPPMGIRGDKLIF. As DNA, the CDR3 is TGTGCTCTTGGGGAATTGCCCCTTCCCATTCCCCCCATGGGGATACGCGGCGATAAACTCATCTTT.

A word on this clone: The protein TCRdb lists belongs to a much larger clone and differs from this DNA's translation at residue 15, which points to a read error; the protein shown is made from the DNA. This chain uses TRDV2 with TRDJ1; D is uncertain. The CDR3 contains 19 residues. Germline V gene lookup returns CDR1 GEAIGNYY and CDR2 EKD. The chain's CDR3 is CACDPLRPGTRSYTEKLIF. The CDR3 nucleotides are TGTGCCTGTGACCCGCTTCGGCCAGGTACTCGTTCATACACCGAAAAACTCATCTTT.

This clone was seen a handful of times. TCRdb's entry gives the protein of a much larger clone, which mismatches this DNA's translation at residue 17, likely from a read error; the protein reported here is translated from the DNA. The chain combines TRDV1 with TRDJ1; 9 nucleotides agree with TRDD3. The CDR3 is 19 residues long. Germline CDR1 is TSWWSYY and CDR2 is QGS. Here the CDR3 reads CALGEQFLPGDTGADKPIF. The CDR3 DNA follows: TGTGCTCTTGGGGAACAATTCCTACCGGGGGATACCGGAGCCGATAAACCCATCTTT.

On this clone itself: It is likely a read error: a sequence one base away is far more abundant. This same CDR3 is encoded by further DNA sequences in the sample. This chain joins TRDV3 and TRDJ1, with 8 bases that match TRDD3. The V gene's germline CDR1 is TVYSNPD and CDR2 GDNSRS (reference sequence). The V and J ends lost 1 base and 3 bases, in that order; junction bases with no gene match: 7. The CDR3 runs to 14 residues. The CDR3 spells CAFNPTGGPDKLIF. CDR3 DNA: TGTGCCTTTAACCCTACTGGGGGGCCCGATAAACTCATCTTT.

This clone occurred a few times. The TCRdb protein comes from a much larger clone and disagrees with this DNA's translation at residue 14, likely due to a read error; the protein given here is derived from the DNA. V and J are TRDV1 and TRDJ1; 7 bases are shared with TRDD3. V trimming: 5 bases; J trimming: 0 bases; junction bases outside the gene matches: 30. Germline V gene lookup returns CDR1 TSWWSYY and CDR2 QGS. The CDR3 sequence is 23 residues long. The CDR3 sequence is CALGRPRSYLHLDEGYYTDKLIF. The CDR3 DNA sequence: TGTGCTCTTGGGAGACCTAGAAGCTATCTCCACCTGGACGAGGGATACTACACCGATAAACTCATCTTT.

Comments on this clone: A far larger clone is a single base away, which makes a read error likely. The sample carries other DNA sequences with the same CDR3. This chain uses TRDV1 with TRDJ1; maybe TRDD3 (5 bases). The CDR3 runs 18 residues. Germline-derived CDR1 and CDR2 are TSWWSYY and QGS. For the CDR3, the DNA is TGTGCTCTCGGGGAAGGGTCACCTGCCGCGTTGTACACCGATAAACTCATCTTT. It is translated as CALGEGSPAALYTDKLIF.

This clone was picked up a small number of times. The amino acid sequence in TCRdb belongs to a much larger clone and departs from this DNA's translation at residue 9, likely a sequencing read error; the sequence shown is translated from the DNA. The chain is built from TRDV1 and TRDJ1; the match to TRDD2 covers 9 bases. In germline, CDR1 is TSWWSYY, CDR2 QGS. The CDR3 has 20 residues. V lost 0 bases to trimming and J lost 3 bases; unmatched junction nucleotides: 17. The CDR3 reads CALGELHRTFLRDMADKLIF. For the CDR3, the DNA is TGTGCTCTTGGGGAACTACATCGAACCTTCCTACGGGATATGGCCGATAAACTCATCTTT.

As for this clone: The translation of this DNA and the TCRdb protein of a much larger clone differ at residue 9, probably owing to a read error; the protein shown here is translated from the DNA. The chain couples TRDV1 to TRDJ1, with 8 bases aligning to TRDD3. The CDR3 consists of 23 residues. V lost 2 bases, J lost 0 bases, and 26 bases stayed unmatched. The V gene's germline CDR1 is TSWWSYY and CDR2 QGS. CDR3 DNA sequence: TGTGCTCTTGGGGAAATAGTCTTCCGCCGGAGTACTGGGGGCGTACCGTACACCGATAAACTCATCTTT. Translating gives CALGEIVFRRSTGGVPYTDKLIF.

As concerns this clone: The protein TCRdb gives is from a much larger clone and does not agree with this DNA's translation at residue 7, likely a read error; the protein shown here comes from the DNA. The rearrangement joins TRDV1 to TRDJ1, with unresolved D. This CDR3 comprises 18 residues. Trimming cost V 2 bases and J 0 bases, with 19 bases left between them. The germline V gene has CDR1 TSWWSYY and CDR2 QGS. The CDR3 sequence: CALGEGPPAALYTDKLIF. The CDR3 coding sequence is TGTGCTCTTGGGGAAGGGCCACCTGCCGCGTTGTACACCGATAAACTCATCTTT.

About this clone: TCRdb's protein for this DNA is that of a much larger clone and differs from the translation at residue 11, likely a read error; the protein shown is the DNA translation. The chain recombines TRDV1 with TRDJ1, with 7 nucleotides matching TRDD2. Germline CDR1 is TSWWSYY and CDR2 is QGS. This CDR3 contains 19 residues. Trimming at V came to 1 base and at J to 3 bases, leaving 17 bases not matched to a gene. CDR3 in amino acids: CALGEQFLPGVTGADKLIF. The CDR3 DNA is TGTGCTCTTGGGGAACAATTCCTACCGGGGGTTACCGGAGCCGATAAACTCATCTTT.

With respect to this clone: A far larger clone is a single base away, which makes a read error likely. This chain links TRDV1 with TRDJ4, with TRDD3 matching 10 bases. Trimming took 6 bases from V and 3 from J; bases not matched to a gene: 13. Germline loops: CDR1 TSWWSYY, CDR2 QGS. The CDR3 is 16 amino acids. The CDR3 reads CALGFRLLGDSGPLIF. For the CDR3, the DNA is TGTGCTCTTGGTTTCAGATTACTGGGGGATTCTGGACCCCTGATCTTT.

To note about this clone: This likely reflects a read error, since a far larger clone is one base away. This specimen includes other DNA sequences encoding the same CDR3. CDR3 sequence reads: CALGFKLLGDSGPLIF. Here the CDR3 DNA reads TGTGCTCTTGGTTTCAAATTACTGGGGGATTCTGGACCTCTGATCTTT. The chain carries TRDV1 and TRDJ4; 10 nucleotides agree with TRDD3. Germline CDR1 TSWWSYY, CDR2 QGS. This CDR3 comprises 16 residues.